The 18 T cell receptor beta chains in this list originate from one sample, sequenced in a study of neurological immune-mediated disorders. Time point here: longitudinal time-point 1 (baseline). TCRdb recomputed calls from the 5' RACE reads with MiXCR, one row per CDR3 protein. The table has some 54,000 distinct CDR3 sequences, over 8.5% seen once. Sequencing input: PBMCs. Receptors were obtained from a male donor with HTLV-1-associated myelopathy (HAM/TSP).

This clonotype was seen at least ten times. V usage is TRBV20-1 and J usage is TRBJ2-7; TRBD2 aligns across 9 bases. This CDR3 is built from 15 residues. J was trimmed by 3 bases and V by 2 bases; bases with no gene match: 8. Per germline, CDR1 DFQATT and CDR2 SNEGSKA (reference sequence). The CDR3 spells CSARSSGDAYYEQYF. CDR3 nucleotides: TGCAGTGCTAGATCTAGCGGGGATGCTTACTACGAGCAGTACTTC.

This clonotype was counted a few times. The chain recombines TRBV7-6 with TRBJ2-1; no reliable D call. CDR1 and CDR2 (germline): SGHVS, FNYEAQ. CDR3 length: 18 residues. Trimming pared 5 bases from V and 2 bases from J, leaving 22 bases between. The CDR3 coding sequence is TGTGCCAGCAGCGCTCTCCCGGACGCTCACAGAACCTACAATGAGCAGTTCTTC. Its translation is CASSALPDAHRTYNEQFF. The variable domain in full, with the rest retrieved from reference TRBV7-6 and TRBJ2-1, is GAGVSQSPRYKVTKRGQDVALRCDPISGHVSLYWYRQALGQGPEFLTYFNYEAQQDKSGLPNDRFSAERPEGSISTLTIQRTEQRDSAMYRCASSALPDAHRTYNEQFFGPGTRLTVL.

By sample share, this clonotype is medium-sized. The rearrangement joins TRBV2 to TRBJ1-5; D is undetermined. The V gene's germline CDR1 is SNHLY and CDR2 FYNNEI. Trimming stripped 3 bases from V and 2 bases from J, with 11 bases between. The CDR3 is made up of 15 amino acids. CDR3 in DNA: TGTGCCAGCAGTGATGTGGGGAAGGGCAATCAGCCCCAGCATTTT. Translated, it gives CASSDVGKGNQPQHF.

This clonotype showed up many times. The chain combines TRBV12-3 or TRBV12-4 with TRBJ1-1; 8 bases fit TRBD1. The CDR3 runs to 13 residues. V trimming: 4 bases; J trimming: 4 bases; junction bases outside the gene matches: 2. The CDR3 loop reads CASSSDRATEAFF. In nucleotides, the CDR3 is TGTGCCAGCAGTTCGGACAGGGCCACTGAAGCTTTCTTT.

This clonotype was found many times. The rearrangement uses TRBV20-1 and TRBJ1-5; TRBD1 agrees at 7 bases. The CDR3 contains 12 residues. Unmatched junction bases numbered 5, after V lost 6 bases and J lost 6 bases. CDR1 is DFQATT, CDR2 SNEGSKA, per germline (reference sequence). CDR3 nucleotides: TGCAGTGCGCTACAGGGGTCTCAGCCCCAGCATTTT. Translated, it gives CSALQGSQPQHF.

This clonotype has ten or more counts. The V and J genes are TRBV3-1 and TRBJ2-5; 7 nucleotides agree with TRBD2. The CDR3 loop spans 17 amino acids. Germline trimming cut 3 bases from V and 0 bases from J; bases unmatched to any gene: 10. The germline gives CDR1 LGHDT, CDR2 YNNKEL (reference sequence). For the CDR3, the DNA is TGTGCCAGCAGCCACCTCAGGACTAGGATACACCAAGAGACCCAGTACTTC. This translates into CASSHLRTRIHQETQYF.

There are many counts of this clonotype. The V call is TRBV2, the J call TRBJ2-5; D is unclear. Germline V gives CDR1 SNHLY, CDR2 FYNNEI. The CDR3 sequence is 10 residues long. V was clipped by 7 bases and J by 4 bases, with 4 bases between them. CDR3 residues: CASTRETQYF. The DNA of the CDR3 is TGTGCCAGCACCCGAGAGACCCAGTACTTC.

This clonotype was detected many times. The J gene is TRBJ2-1, the V gene TRBV5-5; perhaps TRBD2 as D (6 bases). V was clipped by 4 bases and J by 0 bases, with 8 bases between them. There are 14 residues in the CDR3. Germline V gives CDR1 SGHKS, CDR2 YYEKEE (reference sequence). In nucleotides, the CDR3 is TGTGCCAGCAGCCGGGGGAGCTCCTACAATGAGCAGTTCTTC. Translating gives CASSRGSSYNEQFF. Full variable domain (outside the CDR3, taken from reference TRBV5-5 and TRBJ2-1): DAGVTQSPTHLIKTRGQQVTLRCSPISGHKSVSWYQQVLGQGPQFIFQYYEKEERGRGNFPDRFSARQFPNYSSELNVNALLLGDSALYLCASSRGSSYNEQFFGPGTRLTVL.

This clonotype has at least ten counts. The chain is built from TRBV7-9 and TRBJ2-7; TRBD1 or TRBD2 may be the D gene (5 bases each). The CDR3 consists of 13 residues. Trimming removed 5 bases at V and 2 bases at J, with 10 bases between. Germline CDR1 is SEHNR and CDR2 is FQNEAQ (reference sequence). As DNA, the CDR3 is TGTGCCAGCAGCCCAAGGGGACCCTACGAGCAGTACTTC. Encoded protein: CASSPRGPYEQYF. Using reference TRBV7-9 and TRBJ2-7 for the parts outside the CDR3, the full variable domain is DTGVSQNPRHKITKRGQNVTFRCDPISEHNRLYWYRQTLGQGPEFLTYFQNEAQLEKSRLLSDRFSAERPKGSFSTLEIQRTEQGDSAMYLCASSPRGPYEQYFGPGTRLTVT.

This clonotype was counted ten times or more. V is TRBV5-8 and J is TRBJ1-1, with D unresolved. V was cut by 0 bases and J by 10 bases, with 10 bases left in between. CDR3 length: 12 amino acids. Looked up from germline, CDR1 is SGHTS and CDR2 is YDEGEE. In nucleotides, the CDR3 is TGTGCCAGCAGCTTGGGACATCGTGGAGCTTTCTTT. It translates to CASSLGHRGAFF.

Ten or more counts support this clonotype. This chain uses TRBV24-1 with TRBJ1-6; D remains ambiguous. CDR1 is KGHDR and CDR2 is SFDVKD in the germline V gene. This CDR3 spans 14 amino acids. Trimming took 2 bases from V and 6 from J, leaving 7 bases between them. The CDR3 reads CATSDSAANSPLHF. CDR3 DNA sequence: TGTGCCACCAGTGATTCCGCAGCTAATTCACCCCTCCACTTT.

The table lists this clonotype with many counts. The rearrangement uses TRBV12-3 or TRBV12-4 and TRBJ2-2; the D is unclear. Trimming stripped 1 base from V and 4 bases from J, with 4 bases between. The CDR3 spans 13 residues. This chain's CDR3 is CASSLVGTGELFF. CDR3 nucleotide sequence: TGTGCCAGCAGTTTAGTGGGCACCGGGGAGCTGTTTTTT.

This clonotype is termed medium-sized (0.01 to 0.1%). This sequence joins TRBV4-3 and TRBJ2-5; TRBD1 matches 7 bases. The length of the CDR3 is 17 residues. V trimming: 2 bases; J trimming: 2 bases; junction bases outside the gene matches: 11. Germline assignment: CDR1 LGHNA and CDR2 YSLEER. This CDR3 is CASSQLASSTGQETQYF. As DNA, the CDR3 is TGCGCCAGCAGCCAACTAGCCTCATCGACAGGGCAAGAGACCCAGTACTTC.

This clonotype was seen at least ten times. The rearrangement joins TRBV20-1 to TRBJ1-4, with D hard to call. Germline loops: CDR1 DFQATT, CDR2 SNEGSKA (reference sequence). The V and J ends lost 1 base and 7 bases respectively, with 13 bases between them. The CDR3 has 14 residues. The CDR3 loop reads CSARGTQLGEKLFF. CDR3 sequence (DNA): TGCAGTGCTAGAGGGACCCAATTGGGTGAAAAACTGTTTTTT.

This clonotype occurred many times. This chain connects TRBV2 to TRBJ1-1; a weak D match, TRBD1 (5 bases). This CDR3 is 13 amino acids long. Germline V gene data show CDR1 as SNHLY and CDR2 as FYNNEI. V was trimmed by 7 bases and J by 0 bases, leaving 9 bases between them. The CDR3 DNA sequence: TGTGCCAGCACCGACAGTTTGAACACTGAAGCTTTCTTT. Its translation: CASTDSLNTEAFF. Looking up the rest from reference TRBV2 and TRBJ1-1 gives the full variable domain: EPEVTQTPSHQVTQMGQEVILRCVPISNHLYFYWYRQILGQKVEFLVSFYNNEISEKSEIFDDQFSVERPDGSNFTLKIRSTKLEDSAMYFCASTDSLNTEAFFGQGTRLTVV.

This clonotype was seen repeatedly, ten times or more. The chain employs TRBV7-2 and TRBJ2-2, with D uncertain. The V end lost 5 bases, the J end lost 3 bases, and 10 bases lay between the germline ends. The CDR3 extends over 14 amino acids. CDR1 and CDR2 (germline): SGHTA, FQGNSA. DNA for the CDR3: TGTGCCAGCAGCCCTCAAGGAGACACCGGGGAGCTGTTTTTT. It specifies CASSPQGDTGELFF.

The chain recombines TRBV5-1 with TRBJ1-1, with 10 positions matching TRBD1. V was pared by 4 bases and J by 3 bases, with 9 bases of the junction left unmatched. This CDR3 has 16 residues. CDR1 and CDR2 from the germline V gene are SGHRS and YFSETQ. CDR3 residues: CASSRGTGVGDTEAFF. CDR3 in DNA: TGCGCCAGCAGCCGCGGGACAGGGGTGGGGGACACTGAAGCTTTCTTT.

This clonotype was counted a few times. J is TRBJ2-1 and V is TRBV6-5, with TRBD2 matching 11 bases. Germline-derived CDR1 and CDR2 are MNHEY and SVGAGI. Trimming cost V 4 bases and J 7 bases; bases outside gene matches: 9. The CDR3 consists of 16 residues. CDR3 sequence reads: CASSWRIAGGMNEQFF. The CDR3 DNA reads TGTGCCAGCAGTTGGAGGATAGCGGGGGGGATGAATGAGCAGTTCTTC.